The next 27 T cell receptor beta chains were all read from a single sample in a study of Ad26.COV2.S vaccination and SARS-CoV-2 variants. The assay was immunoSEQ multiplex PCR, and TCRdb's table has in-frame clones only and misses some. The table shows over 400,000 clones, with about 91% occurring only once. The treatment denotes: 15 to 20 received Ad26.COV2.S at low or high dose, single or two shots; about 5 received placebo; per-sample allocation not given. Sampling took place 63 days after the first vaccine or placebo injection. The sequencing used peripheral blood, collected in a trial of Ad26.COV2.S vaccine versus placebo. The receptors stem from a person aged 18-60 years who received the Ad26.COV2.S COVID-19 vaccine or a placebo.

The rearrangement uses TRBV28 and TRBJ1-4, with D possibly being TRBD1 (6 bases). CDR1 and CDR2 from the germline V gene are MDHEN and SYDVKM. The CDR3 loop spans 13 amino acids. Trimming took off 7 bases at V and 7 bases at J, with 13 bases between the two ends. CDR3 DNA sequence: TGTGCCAGCATTCGGGGGCTTGGTGAAAAACTGTTTTTT. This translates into CASIRGLGEKLFF.

The CDR3 DNA reads TGTGCCAGCAGCGTAGGGACTAGCGGGGGCCGCCTCACAGATACGCAGTATTTT. It encodes CASSVGTSGGRLTDTQYF. The chain links TRBV9 to TRBJ2-3, with 13 bases lining up with TRBD2. V trimming: 0 bases; J trimming: 2 bases; junction bases outside the gene matches: 6. This CDR3 region has 18 residues. Germline V CDR1 and CDR2: SGDLS, YYNGEE.

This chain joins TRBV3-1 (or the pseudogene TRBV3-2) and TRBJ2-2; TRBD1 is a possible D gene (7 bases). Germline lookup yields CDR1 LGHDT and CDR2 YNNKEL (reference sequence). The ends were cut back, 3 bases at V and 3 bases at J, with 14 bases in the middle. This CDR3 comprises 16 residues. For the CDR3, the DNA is TGTGCCAGCAGCCAGACAGGGACTTCGGACACCGGGGAGCTGTTTTTT. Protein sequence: CASSQTGTSDTGELFF.

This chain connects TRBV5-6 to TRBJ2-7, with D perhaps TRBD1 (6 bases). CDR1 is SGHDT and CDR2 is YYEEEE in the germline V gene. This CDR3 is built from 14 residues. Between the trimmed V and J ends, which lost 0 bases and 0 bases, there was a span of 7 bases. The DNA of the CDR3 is TGTGCCAGCAGCTTGGTACAGGGCTCCTACGAGCAGTACGTC. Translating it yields CASSLVQGSYEQYV.

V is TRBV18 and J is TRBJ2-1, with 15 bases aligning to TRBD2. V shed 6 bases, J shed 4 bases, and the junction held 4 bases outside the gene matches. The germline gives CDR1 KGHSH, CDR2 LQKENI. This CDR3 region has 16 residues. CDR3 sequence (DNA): TGTGCCAGCTCGAAAGGGACTAGCGGGGGGTACAATGAGCAGTTCTTC. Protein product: CASSKGTSGGYNEQFF.

CDR3: CSVERSQYF. The CDR3 nucleotides read TGCAGCGTTGAACGATCCCAGTATTTT. This rearrangement joins TRBV29-1 to TRBJ2-3; no clear D gene. From germline, CDR1 is SQVTM and CDR2 ANQGSEA. The CDR3 totals 9 residues. V lost 2 bases and J 12 bases, leaving 6 bases between the germline ends.

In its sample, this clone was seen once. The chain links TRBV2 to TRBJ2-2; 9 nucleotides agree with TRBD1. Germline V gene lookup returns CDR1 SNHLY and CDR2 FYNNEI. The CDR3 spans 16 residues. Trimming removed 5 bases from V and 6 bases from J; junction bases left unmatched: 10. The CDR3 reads CASSPRDRVTPGELFF. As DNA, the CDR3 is TGTGCCAGCAGTCCTAGGGACAGGGTAACGCCCGGGGAGCTGTTTTTT. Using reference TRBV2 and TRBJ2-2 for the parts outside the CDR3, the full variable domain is EPEVTQTPSHQVTQMGQEVILRCVPISNHLYFYWYRQILGQKVEFLVSFYNNEISEKSEIFDDQFSVERPDGSNFTLKIRSTKLEDSAMYFCASSPRDRVTPGELFFGEGSRLTVL.

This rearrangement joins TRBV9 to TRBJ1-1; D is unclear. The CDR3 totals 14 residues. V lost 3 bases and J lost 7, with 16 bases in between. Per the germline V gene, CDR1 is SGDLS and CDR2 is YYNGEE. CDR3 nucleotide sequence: TGTGCCAGCAGCGCACAACTTGAAGGCAGTGAAGCTTTCTTT. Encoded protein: CASSAQLEGSEAFF. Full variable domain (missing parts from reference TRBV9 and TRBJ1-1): DSGVTQTPKHLITATGQRVTLRCSPRSGDLSVYWYQQSLDQGLQFLIQYYNGEERAKGNILERFSAQQFPDLHSELNLSSLELGDSALYFCASSAQLEGSEAFFGQGTRLTVV.

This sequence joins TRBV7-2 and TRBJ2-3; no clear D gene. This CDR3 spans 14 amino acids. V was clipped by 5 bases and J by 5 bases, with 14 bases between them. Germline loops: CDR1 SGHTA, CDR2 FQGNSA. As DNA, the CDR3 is TGTGCCAGCAGCCAACCTAGTGCTGGAGATACGCAGTATTTT. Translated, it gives CASSQPSAGDTQYF.

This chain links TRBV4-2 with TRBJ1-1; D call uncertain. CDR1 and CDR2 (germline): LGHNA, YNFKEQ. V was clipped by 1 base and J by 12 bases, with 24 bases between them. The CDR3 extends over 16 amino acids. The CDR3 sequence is CASSQAPQQQGRETFF. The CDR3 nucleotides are TGTGCCAGCAGCCAAGCCCCGCAACAACAAGGGAGAGAAACTTTCTTT.

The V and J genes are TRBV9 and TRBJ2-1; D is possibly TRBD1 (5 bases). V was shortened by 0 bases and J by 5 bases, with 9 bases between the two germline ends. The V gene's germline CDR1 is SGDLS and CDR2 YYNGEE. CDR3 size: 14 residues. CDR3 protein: CASSVEGHHNEQFF. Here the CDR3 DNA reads TGTGCCAGCAGCGTAGAAGGACACCACAATGAGCAGTTCTTC.

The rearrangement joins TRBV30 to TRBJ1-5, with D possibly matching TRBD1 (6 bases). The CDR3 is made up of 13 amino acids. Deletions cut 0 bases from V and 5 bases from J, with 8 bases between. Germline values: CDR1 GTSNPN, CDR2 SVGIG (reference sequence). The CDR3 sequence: CAWSVGGDQPQHF. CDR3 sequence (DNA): TGTGCCTGGAGTGTCGGGGGCGATCAGCCCCAGCATTTT.

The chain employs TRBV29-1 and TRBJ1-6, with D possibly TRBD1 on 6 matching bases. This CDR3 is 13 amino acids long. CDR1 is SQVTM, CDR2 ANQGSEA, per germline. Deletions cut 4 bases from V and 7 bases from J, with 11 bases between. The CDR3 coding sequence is TGCAGCGTTGCCTGGGGGCGCAATTCACCCCTCCACTTT. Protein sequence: CSVAWGRNSPLHF.

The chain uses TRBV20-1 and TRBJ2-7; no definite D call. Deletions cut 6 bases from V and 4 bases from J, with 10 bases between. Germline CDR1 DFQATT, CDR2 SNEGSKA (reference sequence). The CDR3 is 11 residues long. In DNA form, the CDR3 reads TGCAGTGCCCGAATGGGGTACGAGCAGTACTTC. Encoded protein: CSARMGYEQYF.

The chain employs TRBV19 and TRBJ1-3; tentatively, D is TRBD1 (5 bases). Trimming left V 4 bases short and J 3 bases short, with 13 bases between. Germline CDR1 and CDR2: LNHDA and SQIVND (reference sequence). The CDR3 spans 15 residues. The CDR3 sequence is CASSSRGRFGNTIYF. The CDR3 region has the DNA TGTGCCAGTAGTAGTAGGGGCCGGTTTGGAAACACCATATATTTT.

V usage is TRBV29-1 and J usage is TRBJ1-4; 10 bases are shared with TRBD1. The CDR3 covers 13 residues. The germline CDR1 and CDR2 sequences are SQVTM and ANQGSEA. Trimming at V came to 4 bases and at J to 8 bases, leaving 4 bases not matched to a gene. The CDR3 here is CSVARTGGEKLFF. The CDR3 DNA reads TGCAGCGTTGCGAGGACAGGGGGGGAAAAACTGTTTTTT.

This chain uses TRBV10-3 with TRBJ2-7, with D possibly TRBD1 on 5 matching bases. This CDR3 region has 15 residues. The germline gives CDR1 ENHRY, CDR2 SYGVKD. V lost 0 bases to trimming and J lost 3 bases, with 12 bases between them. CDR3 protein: CAISESGVGVYEQYF. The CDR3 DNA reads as TGTGCCATCAGTGAGTCTGGGGTAGGGGTCTACGAGCAGTACTTC.

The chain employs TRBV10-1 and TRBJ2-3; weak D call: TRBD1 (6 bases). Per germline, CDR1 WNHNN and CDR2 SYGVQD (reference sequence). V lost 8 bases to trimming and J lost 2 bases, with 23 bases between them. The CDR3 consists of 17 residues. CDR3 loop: CASLGGRGLTDTDTQYF. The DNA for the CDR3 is TGCGCCAGCCTAGGCGGCAGGGGTTTAACAGACACAGATACGCAGTATTTT.

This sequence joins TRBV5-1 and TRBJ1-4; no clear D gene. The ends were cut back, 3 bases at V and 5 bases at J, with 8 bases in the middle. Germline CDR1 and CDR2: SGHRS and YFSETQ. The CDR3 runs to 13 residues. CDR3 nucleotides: TGCGCCAGCAGCTGGTCGGAGAATGAAAAACTGTTTTTT. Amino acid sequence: CASSWSENEKLFF.

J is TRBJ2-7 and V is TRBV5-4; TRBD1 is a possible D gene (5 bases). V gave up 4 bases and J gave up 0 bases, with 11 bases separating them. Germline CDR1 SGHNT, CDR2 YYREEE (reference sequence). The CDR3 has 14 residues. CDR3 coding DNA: TGTGCCAGCAGCATAGGACAACACTCCTACGAGCAGTACGTC. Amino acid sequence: CASSIGQHSYEQYV.

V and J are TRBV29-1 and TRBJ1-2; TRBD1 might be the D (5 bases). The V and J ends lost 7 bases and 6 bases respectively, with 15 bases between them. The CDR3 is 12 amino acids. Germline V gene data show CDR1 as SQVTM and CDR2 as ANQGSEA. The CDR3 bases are TGCAGCGCAACACAGGATTCACATGGCTACACCTTC. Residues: CSATQDSHGYTF.

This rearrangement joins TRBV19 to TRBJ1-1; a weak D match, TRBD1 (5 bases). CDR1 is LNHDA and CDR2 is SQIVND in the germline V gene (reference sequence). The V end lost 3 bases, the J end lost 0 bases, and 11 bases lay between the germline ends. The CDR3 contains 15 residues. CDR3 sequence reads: CASSMQGRVNTEAFF. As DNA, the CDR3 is TGTGCCAGTAGTATGCAGGGACGTGTGAACACTGAAGCTTTCTTT.

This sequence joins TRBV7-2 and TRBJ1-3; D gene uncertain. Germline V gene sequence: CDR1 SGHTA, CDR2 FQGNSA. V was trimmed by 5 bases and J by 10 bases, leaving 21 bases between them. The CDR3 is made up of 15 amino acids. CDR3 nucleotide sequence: TGTGCCAGCAGCACCCTAACTCTGGGCGGAGGAACCATATATTTT. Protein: CASSTLTLGGGTIYF.

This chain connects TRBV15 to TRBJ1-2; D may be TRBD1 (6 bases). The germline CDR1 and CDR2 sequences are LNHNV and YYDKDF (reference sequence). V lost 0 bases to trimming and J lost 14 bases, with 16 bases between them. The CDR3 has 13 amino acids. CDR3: CATSRDRGRGHTF. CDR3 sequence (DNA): TGTGCCACCAGCAGAGATCGAGGCCGGGGGCATACCTTC.

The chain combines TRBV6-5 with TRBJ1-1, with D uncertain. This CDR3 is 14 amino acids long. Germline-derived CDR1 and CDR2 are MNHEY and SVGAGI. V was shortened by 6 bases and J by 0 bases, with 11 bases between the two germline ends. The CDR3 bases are TGTGCCAGCAGCGGACGGAGCATGAACACTGAAGCTTTCTTT. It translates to CASSGRSMNTEAFF.

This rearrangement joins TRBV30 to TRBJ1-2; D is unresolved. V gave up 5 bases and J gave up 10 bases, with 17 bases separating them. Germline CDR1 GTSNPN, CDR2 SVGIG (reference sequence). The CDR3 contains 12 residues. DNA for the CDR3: TGTGCCTGGGGTGACGGACGGGTGGACTACACCTTC. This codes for CAWGDGRVDYTF.

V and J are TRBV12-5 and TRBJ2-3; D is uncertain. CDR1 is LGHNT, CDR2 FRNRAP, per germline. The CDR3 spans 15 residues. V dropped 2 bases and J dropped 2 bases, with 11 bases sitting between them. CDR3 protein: CASGLYPGSTDTQYF. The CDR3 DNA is TGTGCTAGTGGTTTGTACCCCGGATCCACAGATACGCAGTATTTT.